Listed below are T cell receptor beta chains from one sample, sequenced in a study of blood T cell repertoires in COVID-19. Generated by immunoSEQ multiplex PCR, the TCRdb table keeps only in-frame clones and is missing some. This sample yields about 160,000 clones, of which about 90% are seen a single time; 6% to 7.5% belongs to the top ten. Material for sequencing was PBMCs or T cells enriched from blood (not recorded which). These receptors originate from a woman in her 50s who had recovered from COVID-19. CDR3s include the opening cysteine and the closing phenylalanine or tryptophan. The order of the fields is CDR3 length, V gene, clone size, D gene, J gene, CDR3 protein, CDR3 DNA. The D gene is left open where the match is weak. Clone size is not always given. Where it is, it says once, few, many or a class for expanded clones.

15	TRBV28	.	.	TRBJ2-5	CASRAPSGYQETQYF	TGTGCCAGCAGAGCGCCTAGTGGGTACCAAGAGACCCAGTACTTC
14	TRBV18	.	.	TRBJ2-7	CASSPPYSLYEQYF	TGTGCCAGCTCACCACCGTACAGCCTATACGAGCAGTACTTC
18	TRBV9	.	TRBD1	TRBJ2-5	CASSVDLVTGGGRETQYF	TGTGCCAGCAGCGTAGACCTCGTTACAGGGGGCGGTCGAGAGACCCAGTACTTC
13	TRBV6-5	once	.	TRBJ2-1	CASRRPSYNEQFF	TGTGCCAGCAGGCGCCCCTCGTACAATGAGCAGTTCTTC
12	TRBV29-1	.	TRBD1	TRBJ1-2	CSVEVGGGGYTF	TGCAGCGTTGAAGTAGGGGGCGGTGGCTACACCTTC
14	TRBV14	.	.	TRBJ2-3	CASSQEWARDTQYF	TGTGCCAGCAGCCAAGAGTGGGCGCGTGATACGCAGTATTTT
14	TRBV2	.	.	TRBJ1-4	CASRYTATNEKLFF	TGTGCCAGCAGGTACACCGCAACTAATGAAAAACTGTTTTTT
14	TRBV11-3	.	.	TRBJ2-7	CASSLRGLSYEQYF	TGTGCCAGCAGCTTAAGGGGTTTGTCCTACGAGCAGTACTTC
13	TRBV10-3	.	.	TRBJ2-1	CAIRGLSWDEQFF	TGTGCCATCAGGGGCCTGTCCTGGGATGAGCAGTTCTTC
15	TRBV5-1	few	.	TRBJ1-2	CASSLVQGKFGGYTF	TGCGCCAGCAGCTTGGTACAGGGAAAATTCGGCGGCTACACCTTC
14	TRBV11-2	.	.	TRBJ1-1	CASSSRRGATEAFF	TGTGCCAGCAGCAGCCGTCGTGGGGCCACTGAAGCTTTCTTT
19	TRBV5-6	.	TRBD2	TRBJ2-1	CASSLAFGPSGRVYNEQFF	TGTGCCAGCAGCTTGGCCTTTGGGCCTAGCGGGAGAGTCTACAATGAGCAGTTCTTC
15	TRBV18	once	.	TRBJ1-3	CASSPRRAATDTIYF	TGTGCCAGCTCCCCTCGCAGGGCAGCGACGGACACCATATATTTT
15	TRBV6-5	.	.	TRBJ2-7	CASSYALVSSYEQYF	TGTGCCAGCAGTTACGCCCTAGTCAGCTCCTACGAGCAGTACTTC
12	TRBV7-9	.	.	TRBJ1-2	CASSLALYGYTF	TGTGCCAGCAGCTTAGCCTTATATGGCTACACCTTC
12	TRBV30	.	.	TRBJ2-3	CAWVRTADTQYF	TGTGCCTGGGTTCGAACGGCAGATACGCAGTATTTT
15	TRBV19	.	TRBD1	TRBJ2-1	CASSIDRGRFNEQFF	TGTGCCAGTAGTATCGACAGGGGGCGGTTCAATGAGCAGTTCTTC
15	TRBV5-1	once	.	TRBJ2-2	CASSLGLANTGELFF	TGCGCCAGCAGCTTGGGACTAGCGAACACCGGGGAGCTGTTTTTT
14	TRBV27	.	TRBD1	TRBJ2-5	CASSLSDRAETQYF	TGTGCCAGCAGTTTATCTGACAGGGCCGAGACCCAGTACTTC